The 15 T cell receptor beta chains below all came from one sample that was sequenced in a study of control samples from healthy donors and cancer patients. The assay was immunoSEQ multiplex PCR, and TCRdb's table has in-frame clones only and misses some. The sample contains about 120,000 clones, roughly 92% of which appear only once. Sequenced sample: PBMCs. The receptors here all came from a man older than 75 with head and neck cancer.

The chain joins TRBV30 to TRBJ1-2, with TRBD1 matching over 7 bases. Germline V gene sequence: CDR1 GTSNPN, CDR2 SVGIG (reference sequence). The CDR3 totals 13 residues. V was pared by 8 bases and J by 4 bases, with 10 bases of the junction left unmatched. CDR3 in DNA: TGTGCCGGCTACCGGGACAGCTCCTATGGCTACACCTTC. Its protein is CAGYRDSSYGYTF.

This clone was counted between two and nine times. V usage is TRBV7-2 and J usage is TRBJ2-3; 10 bases match TRBD2. With V trimmed by 3 bases and J by 5 bases, 5 bases remained unmatched. The CDR3 length is 15 residues. Germline V gene lookup returns CDR1 SGHTA and CDR2 FQGNSA. In nucleotides, the CDR3 is TGTGCCAGCAGCTTCAGCGGGAGGGGGGGAGATACGCAGTATTTT. Translating it yields CASSFSGRGGDTQYF.

The chain has TRBV6-2 or TRBV6-3 and TRBJ2-7, with D possibly TRBD2 on 5 matching bases. Trimming pared 6 bases from V and 2 bases from J, leaving 17 bases between. This CDR3 has 15 amino acids. CDR1 is MNHEY, CDR2 SVGEGT, per germline. The CDR3 here is CASSSYQRRPYEQYF. The CDR3 DNA reads TGTGCCAGCAGCAGCTACCAGCGGCGACCCTACGAGCAGTACTTC.

This sequence joins TRBV18 and TRBJ2-1; D is ambiguous. Trimming stripped 2 bases from V and 4 bases from J, with 9 bases between. The CDR3 spans 14 residues. CDR1 KGHSH and CDR2 LQKENI come from the germline V gene. For the CDR3, the DNA is TGTGCCAGCTCACCAGTGCTAGGTTACAATGAGCAGTTCTTC. It codes for CASSPVLGYNEQFF.

The V call is TRBV6-5, the J call TRBJ1-5, with TRBD1 as a possible D gene (5 bases). In germline, CDR1 is MNHEY, CDR2 SVGAGI. V lost 7 bases and J 0 bases, leaving 13 bases between the germline ends. CDR3 length equals 15 residues. The CDR3: CASTKGDYSNQPQHF. The CDR3 coding sequence is TGTGCCAGCACGAAAGGGGACTATAGCAATCAGCCCCAGCATTTT.

The chain recombines TRBV7-9 with TRBJ2-6; 8 bases line up with TRBD1. V shed 3 bases, J shed 0 bases, and the junction held 7 bases outside the gene matches. Germline-derived CDR1 and CDR2 are SEHNR and FQNEAQ (reference sequence). The CDR3 totals 18 residues. The CDR3 nucleotides read TGTGCCAGCAGCTTGGCGACAGGGGTCAGCTCTGGGGCCAACGTCCTGACTTTC. Its protein product is CASSLATGVSSGANVLTF.

The chain carries TRBV19 and TRBJ1-4; TRBD1 agrees at 8 bases. Germline V lookup: CDR1 LNHDA, CDR2 SQIVND (reference sequence). The CDR3 spans 18 residues. Trimming took 5 bases from V and 2 from J; bases not matched to a gene: 13. CDR3 DNA: TGTGCCAGTAGTGGCCGAGCGACAGGGGTCCCGACTAATGAAAAACTGTTTTTT. It is translated as CASSGRATGVPTNEKLFF.

In this sample, this clone turned up once. The rearrangement uses TRBV5-6 and TRBJ2-3; no reliable D call. CDR1 and CDR2 from the germline V gene are SGHDT and YYEEEE. The CDR3 runs 16 residues. Trimming removed 2 bases from V and 3 bases from J, with 16 bases in between. CDR3 DNA sequence: TGTGCCAGCAGCTTAGTCGGCAGTATAACAACAGATACGCAGTATTTT. This gives the protein CASSLVGSITTDTQYF.

V usage is TRBV27 and J usage is TRBJ1-2, with D unclear. CDR1 and CDR2 (germline): MNHEY, SMNVEV (reference sequence). The CDR3 is made up of 13 amino acids. The germline V and J ends were trimmed by 2 bases and 0 bases, with 4 bases remaining between them. The CDR3 DNA follows: TGTGCCAGCAGTTTAAAATCTAACTATGGCTACACCTTC. Protein sequence: CASSLKSNYGYTF.

CDR3 bases: TGTGCCAGCAGTTCGTTCGGCAAGGCGGACTATGGCTACACCTTC. It codes for CASSSFGKADYGYTF. The V and J genes are TRBV6-1 and TRBJ1-2; D unclear. In germline, CDR1 is MNHNS, CDR2 SASEGT. The CDR3 is made up of 15 amino acids. The germline V and J ends were trimmed by 5 bases and 3 bases, with 16 bases remaining between them.

This clone occurred once. The rearrangement links TRBV7-9 to TRBJ2-3, with D perhaps matching TRBD2 (6 bases). The germline V gene has CDR1 SEHNR and CDR2 FQNEAQ (reference sequence). There are 12 residues in the CDR3. The V and J ends lost 6 bases and 11 bases respectively, with 15 bases between them. The CDR3 region is CASSRTGELQYF. The CDR3 region has the DNA TGTGCCAGCAGTCGTACGGGGGAATTGCAGTATTTT.

The V call is TRBV9, the J call TRBJ2-3; D tentatively fits TRBD1 or TRBD2 (6 bases each). CDR1 and CDR2 (germline): SGDLS, YYNGEE. V lost 4 bases and J 0 bases, leaving 12 bases between the germline ends. The CDR3 runs 15 residues. CDR3 region: CASSYSGASTDTQYF. The DNA for the CDR3 is TGTGCCAGCAGCTATTCGGGGGCCAGCACAGATACGCAGTATTTT.

The CDR3 DNA reads as TGTGCCACCTCAAAGGGGGGGGCACGGTGGGACACTGAAGCTTTCTTT. Protein sequence: CATSKGGARWDTEAFF. This sequence joins TRBV13 and TRBJ1-1; D possibly corresponds to TRBD1 (6 bases). The CDR3 runs 16 residues. Trimming left V 10 bases short and J 3 bases short, with 24 bases between. CDR1 is PRHDT, CDR2 FYEKMQ, per germline (reference sequence).

This clone was detected only once. The CDR3, as DNA: TGTGCCAGCAGTGAGCGGGGGGGCCGCTACGAGCAGTACTTC. Its protein product is CASSERGGRYEQYF. The gene calls are TRBV2 and TRBJ2-7, with 9 bases identical to TRBD2. V was clipped by 3 bases and J by 3 bases; unmatched bases: 3. CDR1 is SNHLY and CDR2 is FYNNEI in the germline V gene. The CDR3 runs 14 residues.

This chain connects TRBV27 to TRBJ1-1; tentative D call: TRBD1 (5 bases). From germline, CDR1 is MNHEY and CDR2 SMNVEV (reference sequence). CDR3 size: 13 residues. Between the trimmed V and J ends, which lost 8 bases and 0 bases, there was a span of 10 bases. The CDR3, as DNA: TGTGCCAGCTTAGCGGGGGTGAACACTGAAGCTTTCTTT. It translates to CASLAGVNTEAFF.